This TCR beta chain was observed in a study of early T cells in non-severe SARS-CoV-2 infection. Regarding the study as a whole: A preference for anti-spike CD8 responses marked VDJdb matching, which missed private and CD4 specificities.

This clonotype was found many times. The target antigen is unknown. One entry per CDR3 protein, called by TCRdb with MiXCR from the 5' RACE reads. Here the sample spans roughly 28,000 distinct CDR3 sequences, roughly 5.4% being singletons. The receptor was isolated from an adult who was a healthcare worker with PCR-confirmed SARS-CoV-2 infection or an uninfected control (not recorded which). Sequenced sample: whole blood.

This CDR3 is CASSTGGAAGANVLTF. The CDR3 region has the DNA TGTGCCAGTAGCACCGGGGGGGCGGCTGGGGCCAACGTCCTGACTTTC. The J gene is TRBJ2-6, the V gene TRBV19, with TRBD2 matching 8 bases. Germline V gene lookup returns CDR1 LNHDA and CDR2 SQIVND (reference sequence). The length of the CDR3 is 16 residues. V lost 6 bases and J lost 2; bases outside the gene matches: 6. Full variable domain (missing parts from reference TRBV19 and TRBJ2-6): DGGITQSPKYLFRKEGQNVTLSCEQNLNHDAMYWYRQDPGQGLRLIYYSQIVNDFQKGDIAEGYSVSREKKESFPLTVTSAQKNPTAFYLCASSTGGAAGANVLTFGAGSRLTVL.